A single sample is the source of the 32 T cell receptor beta chains below, sequenced in a study of graft-versus-host responses after intestinal transplantation. Generated by immunoSEQ multiplex PCR, the TCRdb table keeps only in-frame clones and is missing some. The sample has tens of thousands of clones; about nine tenths are singletons. Specimen: PBMCs, collected 98 days after intestinal transplantation. The source is a human patient who received an intestinal transplant, so some T cells may come from the graft donor.

The chain couples TRBV11-1 to TRBJ2-1; D unclear. Germline V gene lookup returns CDR1 SGHAT and CDR2 FQDESV (reference sequence). V was pared by 5 bases and J by 8 bases, with 13 bases between. There are 13 residues in the CDR3. CDR3 sequence (DNA): TGTGCCAGCAGCGCAGAGCAACGGGATGAGCAGTTCTTC. Protein: CASSAEQRDEQFF.

This chain connects TRBV4-2 to TRBJ2-5; 7 bases match TRBD1. The V segment lost 3 bases and the J segment 9 bases; nucleotides outside the gene matches: 13. The CDR3 length is 15 residues. CDR1 LGHNA and CDR2 YNFKEQ come from the germline V gene. This CDR3 is CASSHTGTAGRAQYF. The CDR3 bases are TGTGCCAGCAGCCACACCGGGACAGCCGGGCGGGCCCAGTACTTC.

As concerns this clone: The junction does not match germline at one end; this may be a read error. The genes are TRBV4-1 and TRBJ1-3, with a possible D match to TRBD1 (5 bases). CDR1 and CDR2 from the germline V gene are MGHRA and YSYEKL. The CDR3 is made up of 15 amino acids. The CDR3: CASSQDLTDGNTIYF. CDR3 sequence (DNA): TGTGCCAGCAGCCAAGATCTGACAGACGGAAACACCATATATTTT.

The rearrangement links TRBV5-4 to TRBJ2-1; 13 bases match TRBD2. V lost 3 bases to trimming and J lost 6 bases; unmatched junction nucleotides: 9. CDR3 length: 17 residues. In germline, CDR1 is SGHNT, CDR2 YYREEE (reference sequence). CDR3 sequence (DNA): TGTGCCAGCAGCTCCCTACTAGCGGGGGGGCCTATCAATGAGCAGTTCTTC. As protein: CASSSLLAGGPINEQFF.

CDR3 region: CASSSYRGRGTGELFF. The CDR3 coding sequence is TGCGCCAGCAGCTCGTACAGGGGGCGAGGAACCGGGGAGCTGTTTTTT. The V and J genes are TRBV5-1 and TRBJ2-2; 9 bases map to TRBD1. The V and J ends lost 3 bases and 5 bases, in that order; junction bases with no gene match: 8. This CDR3 has 16 amino acids. In germline, CDR1 is SGHRS, CDR2 YFSETQ.

The chain is built from TRBV5-5 and TRBJ1-4; 7 bases are a match to TRBD1. This CDR3 contains 13 residues. J lost 8 bases, V lost 4 bases, and 5 bases had no gene match. Germline V gene data show CDR1 as SGHKS and CDR2 as YYEKEE (reference sequence). This chain's CDR3 is CASSRGDSEKLFF. In DNA form, the CDR3 reads TGTGCCAGCAGCCGCGGGGACAGCGAAAAACTGTTTTTT.

The chain carries TRBV10-2 and TRBJ2-7, with a tentative D call TRBD1 (5 bases). Trimming removed 0 bases at V and 1 base at J, with 10 bases between. The CDR3 covers 15 residues. Germline V lookup: CDR1 WSHSY, CDR2 SAAADI. This CDR3 reads CASSESYRWSYEQYF. CDR3 nucleotides: TGCGCCAGCAGTGAGTCGTACAGGTGGTCCTACGAGCAGTACTTC.

The chain couples TRBV6-5 to TRBJ2-2, with D perhaps assigned TRBD1 or TRBD2 (5 bases each). This CDR3 spans 14 amino acids. V lost 0 bases and J lost 7, with 9 bases in between. CDR1 is MNHEY and CDR2 is SVGAGI in the germline V gene. The chain's CDR3 is CASSYSGTGGELFF. The CDR3 DNA reads as TGTGCCAGCAGTTACTCGGGGACGGGCGGGGAGCTGTTTTTT.

The V call is TRBV2, the J call TRBJ1-4, with TRBD1 matching over 7 bases. V shed 8 bases and J 8 bases; nucleotides not matched to a gene: 14. Germline loops: CDR1 SNHLY, CDR2 FYNNEI. The CDR3 is 15 amino acids. CDR3 DNA: TGTGCCAGCCTCCCGGGGAGGCAGGGGGTGGAAAAACTGTTTTTT. The encoded protein is CASLPGRQGVEKLFF.

The chain joins TRBV7-2 to TRBJ2-3, with D maybe TRBD2 (6 bases). From germline, CDR1 is SGHTA and CDR2 FQGNSA. The length of the CDR3 is 18 residues. V was cut by 1 base and J by 2 bases, with 19 bases left in between. The CDR3 loop reads CASSLDSDYLSHTDTQYF. The CDR3 region has the DNA TGTGCCAGCAGCTTAGATTCGGACTACTTATCCCACACAGATACGCAGTATTTT.

The chain carries TRBV2 and TRBJ2-1; the match to TRBD2 covers 9 bases. The V gene end was trimmed by 4 bases and the J gene end by 7 bases; junction bases not matched to a gene: 5. There are 14 residues in the CDR3. CDR1 and CDR2 from the germline V gene are SNHLY and FYNNEI. The CDR3 loop is CASSGTSVWNEQFF. The CDR3 DNA is TGTGCCAGCAGTGGGACTAGCGTATGGAATGAGCAGTTCTTC.

This chain connects TRBV6-5 to TRBJ1-6; D is unresolved. The CDR3 covers 15 residues. Germline-derived CDR1 and CDR2 are MNHEY and SVGAGI. With 5 bases removed from V and 3 bases from J, the gap between germline ends came to 11 bases. DNA for the CDR3: TGTGCCAGCAGTGCGCTGACCGGCTATAATTCACCCCTCCACTTT. It specifies CASSALTGYNSPLHF.

This clone occurred once. The rearrangement joins TRBV10-3 to TRBJ2-1; a weak D match, TRBD2 (6 bases). The CDR3 runs 15 residues. V was cut by 6 bases and J by 7 bases, with 19 bases left in between. Germline CDR1 reads ENHRY; CDR2 reads SYGVKD. CDR3 DNA: TGTGCCATCAGACCGAGCGGGTTGAGGAGTAATGAGCAGTTCTTC. Translation gives CAIRPSGLRSNEQFF.

The gene calls are TRBV4-1 and TRBJ2-1; possible D gene TRBD1, 6 bases. V was clipped by 1 base and J by 5 bases, with 12 bases between them. CDR3 length equals 15 residues. Germline-derived CDR1 and CDR2 are MGHRA and YSYEKL. The CDR3: CASSQVAGANNEQFF. DNA of the CDR3: TGCGCCAGCAGCCAAGTGGCAGGGGCCAACAATGAGCAGTTCTTC.

The chain combines TRBV18 with TRBJ2-3; TRBD2 agrees at 10 bases. With V trimmed by 3 bases and J by 3 bases, 6 bases remained unmatched. Germline V lookup: CDR1 KGHSH, CDR2 LQKENI. The CDR3 runs 16 residues. In nucleotides, the CDR3 is TGTGCCAGCTCACCTATAGCGGGAGGATGGACAGATACGCAGTATTTT. It specifies CASSPIAGGWTDTQYF.

The chain has TRBV25-1 and TRBJ2-4, with a tentative D call TRBD2 (5 bases). Trimming took off 5 bases at V and 6 bases at J, with 14 bases between the two ends. The CDR3 runs 14 residues. The V gene's germline CDR1 is MGHDK and CDR2 SYGVNS. CDR3 region: CASSLEGGGNIQYF. CDR3 sequence (DNA): TGTGCCAGCAGTCTAGAAGGTGGAGGAAACATTCAGTACTTC.

The V gene is TRBV27, the J gene TRBJ1-4; the D gene is possibly TRBD1 (5 bases). Germline values: CDR1 MNHEY, CDR2 SMNVEV (reference sequence). The CDR3 is 16 residues long. Trimming took off 6 bases at V and 0 bases at J, with 14 bases between the two ends. In nucleotides, the CDR3 is TGTGCCAGCAGCCTCCTCGGGGGACCAACTAATGAAAAACTGTTTTTT. Its translation: CASSLLGGPTNEKLFF. Combining the CDR3 with reference TRBV27 and TRBJ1-4 gives the whole variable domain EAQVTQNPRYLITVTGKKLTVTCSQNMNHEYMSWYRQDPGLGLRQIYYSMNVEVTDKGDVPEGYKVSRKEKRNFPLILESPSPNQTSLYFCASSLLGGPTNEKLFFGSGTQLSVL.

This chain connects TRBV5-5 to TRBJ2-5, with D possibly matching TRBD1 (6 bases). Germline CDR1 SGHKS, CDR2 YYEKEE (reference sequence). CDR3 length equals 13 residues. V was pared by 2 bases and J by 1 base, with 6 bases between. This CDR3 is CASSLGGQETQYF. In DNA form, the CDR3 reads TGTGCCAGCAGCTTAGGGGGCCAAGAGACCCAGTACTTC.

This chain connects TRBV7-9 to TRBJ2-3; D perhaps matches TRBD1 (6 bases). The length of the CDR3 is 16 residues. V was trimmed by 1 base and J by 2 bases, leaving 13 bases between them. CDR1 is SEHNR and CDR2 is FQNEAQ in the germline V gene (reference sequence). The CDR3 DNA reads TGTGCCAGCAGCTTAGGGCAGGGGCCACCCACAGATACGCAGTATTTT. Translation: CASSLGQGPPTDTQYF.

The chain uses TRBV6-1 and TRBJ2-7; D perhaps matches TRBD1 (6 bases). Germline assignment: CDR1 MNHNS and CDR2 SASEGT. Trimming cost V 7 bases and J 0 bases, with 13 bases left between them. This CDR3 comprises 14 residues. CDR3 DNA: TGTGCCAGCACCCCCGGGACACACTCCTACGAGCAGTACTTC. It specifies CASTPGTHSYEQYF.

A note on this clone: This same CDR3 is encoded by further DNA sequences in the sample. This sequence joins TRBV19 and TRBJ2-2; D possibly matches TRBD1 or TRBD2 (5 bases each). V was clipped by 3 bases and J by 2 bases, with 16 bases between them. The CDR3 extends over 17 amino acids. Per germline, CDR1 LNHDA and CDR2 SQIVND (reference sequence). The CDR3 sequence: CASSIFVGGGNTGELFF. The CDR3 DNA reads as TGTGCCAGTAGTATTTTCGTGGGTGGGGGAAACACCGGGGAGCTGTTTTTT.

The V gene is TRBV7-9, the J gene TRBJ2-5; the D gene is possibly TRBD1 (6 bases). Germline-derived CDR1 and CDR2 are SEHNR and FQNEAQ (reference sequence). Trimming left V 3 bases short and J 4 bases short, with 9 bases between. There are 13 residues in the CDR3. The DNA for the CDR3 is TGTGCCAGCAGCTTTACAGGGAGAGAGACCCAGTACTTC. Translated, it gives CASSFTGRETQYF.

The chain links TRBV6-1 to TRBJ2-7, with TRBD2 matching over 12 bases. The CDR3 runs 15 residues. V shed 4 bases and J 0 bases; nucleotides not matched to a gene: 1. CDR1 and CDR2 (germline): MNHNS, SASEGT. CDR3: CASSGTSGISYEQYF. The CDR3 DNA is TGTGCCAGCAGTGGGACTAGCGGGATCTCCTACGAGCAGTACTTC.

The V gene is TRBV5-4, the J gene TRBJ2-4; unclear D gene. The V end lost 0 bases, the J end lost 5 bases, and 6 bases lay between the germline ends. The CDR3 sequence is 13 residues long. Germline CDR1 reads SGHNT; CDR2 reads YYREEE (reference sequence). The CDR3 nucleotides are TGTGCCAGCAGCTTGGGAGATGAAAACATTCAGTACTTC. Protein: CASSLGDENIQYF.

J is TRBJ1-1 and V is TRBV19, with D perhaps TRBD1 (5 bases). The CDR3 has 17 amino acids. The ends were cut back, 3 bases at V and 4 bases at J, with 21 bases in the middle. Germline V gene sequence: CDR1 LNHDA, CDR2 SQIVND (reference sequence). CDR3 amino acids: CASSIEEGWGSGTEAFF. The CDR3, as DNA: TGTGCCAGTAGTATTGAAGAGGGTTGGGGGTCGGGCACTGAAGCTTTCTTT.

The chain links TRBV11-2 to TRBJ2-6; the D is unclear. The length of the CDR3 is 15 residues. The V end was cut by 6 bases, the J end by 2 bases, with 11 bases between. Germline CDR1 SGHAT, CDR2 FQNNGV. CDR3 DNA: TGTGCCAGCAGGCAGAGGTCCCCTGGGGCCAACGTCCTGACTTTC. As protein: CASRQRSPGANVLTF. Full variable domain (remainder filled in from reference TRBV11-2 and TRBJ2-6): EAGVAQSPRYKIIEKRQSVAFWCNPISGHATLYWYQQILGQGPKLLIQFQNNGVVDDSQLPKDRFSAERLKGVDSTLKIQPAKLEDSAVYLCASRQRSPGANVLTFGAGSRLTVL.

The chain has TRBV19 and TRBJ2-3, with 13 positions matching TRBD2. The CDR3 is 16 residues long. Germline CDR1 reads LNHDA; CDR2 reads SQIVND (reference sequence). The J segment lost 2 bases and the V segment lost 3 bases, leaving 2 bases of the junction unmatched. The CDR3 nucleotides read TGTGCCAGTAGTATTGGACTAGCGGGGGCCACAGATACGCAGTATTTT. It yields the protein CASSIGLAGATDTQYF.

This sequence joins TRBV2 and TRBJ1-1; D ambiguous. Germline-derived CDR1 and CDR2 are SNHLY and FYNNEI. Trimming removed 5 bases from V and 0 bases from J, with 13 bases in between. The length of the CDR3 is 15 residues. The CDR3 loop is CASSTSRSMNTEAFF. The CDR3 DNA follows: TGTGCCAGCAGTACCTCCAGATCCATGAACACTGAAGCTTTCTTT.

J is TRBJ2-3 and V is TRBV9; TRBD2 agrees at 13 bases. CDR3 length: 17 residues. J lost 4 bases, V lost 0 bases, and 5 bases had no gene match. The germline V gene has CDR1 SGDLS and CDR2 YYNGEE. CDR3 amino acids: CASSVGVTSGRADTQYF. The CDR3, as DNA: TGTGCCAGCAGCGTAGGGGTCACTAGCGGGAGGGCAGATACGCAGTATTTT.

In DNA, the CDR3 is TGTGCCAGCAGCTTACGGGCCTCAGATACGCAGTATTTT. It specifies CASSLRASDTQYF. The V and J genes are TRBV7-3 and TRBJ2-3; no reliable D call. Germline V gene lookup returns CDR1 SGHTA and CDR2 FQGTGA. V gave up 2 bases and J gave up 4 bases, with 7 bases separating them. The CDR3 contains 13 residues.

The V gene is TRBV5-4, the J gene TRBJ2-1; D possibly uses TRBD1 or TRBD2 (6 bases each). CDR3 length: 15 residues. Trimming took 4 bases from V and 3 from J, leaving 14 bases between them. Germline CDR1 is SGHNT and CDR2 is YYREEE (reference sequence). In nucleotides, the CDR3 is TGTGCCAGCAGCCTTCGGGGGCGCAGCTACAATGAGCAGTTCTTC. Its protein product is CASSLRGRSYNEQFF.

This CDR3 is CASSYSPGVTEAFF. CDR3 in DNA: TGTGCCAGCAGTTACTCTCCGGGGGTCACTGAAGCTTTCTTT. This sequence joins TRBV6-5 and TRBJ1-1, with D maybe TRBD1 (5 bases). V lost 0 bases and J lost 4, with 9 bases in between. The CDR3 contains 14 residues. The germline CDR1 and CDR2 sequences are MNHEY and SVGAGI.